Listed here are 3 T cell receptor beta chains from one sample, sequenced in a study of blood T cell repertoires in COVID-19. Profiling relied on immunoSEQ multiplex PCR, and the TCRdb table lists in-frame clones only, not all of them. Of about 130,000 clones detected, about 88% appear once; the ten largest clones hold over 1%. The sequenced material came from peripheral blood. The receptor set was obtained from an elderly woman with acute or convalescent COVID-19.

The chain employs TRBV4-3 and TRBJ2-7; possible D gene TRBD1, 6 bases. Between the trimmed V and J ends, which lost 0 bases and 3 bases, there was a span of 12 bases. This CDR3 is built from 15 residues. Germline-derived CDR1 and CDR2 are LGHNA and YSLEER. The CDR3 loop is CASSQDQGGYYEQYF. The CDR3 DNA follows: TGCGCCAGCAGCCAAGATCAAGGGGGATACTACGAGCAGTACTTC.

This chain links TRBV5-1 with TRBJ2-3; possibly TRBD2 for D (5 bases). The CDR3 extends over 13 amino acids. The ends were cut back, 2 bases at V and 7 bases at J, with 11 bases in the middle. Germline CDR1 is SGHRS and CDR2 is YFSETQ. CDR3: CASSFSTGNTQYF. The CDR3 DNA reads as TGCGCCAGCAGCTTCTCGACGGGGAATACGCAGTATTTT.

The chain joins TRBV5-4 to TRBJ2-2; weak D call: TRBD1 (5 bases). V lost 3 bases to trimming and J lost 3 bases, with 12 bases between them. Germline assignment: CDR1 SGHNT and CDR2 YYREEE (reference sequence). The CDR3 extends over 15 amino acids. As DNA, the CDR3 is TGTGCCAGCAGCTCGCCAGGGCGAGACACCGGGGAGCTGTTTTTT. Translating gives CASSSPGRDTGELFF.